A selection of T cell receptor beta chains follows, all from one sample in a study of vaccination effects on CD4 cells after COVID-19. These receptors have no identified antigens. Sequenced by immunoSEQ multiplex PCR; TCRdb stores in-frame clones only, minus some. The sample consists of fewer than 25,000 clones, around four fifths of them appearing once. Material: CD4+ T cells from PBMCs cultured with HCoV-NL63 spike peptides, obtained after COVID-19 vaccination. The origin of the receptors is a human donor who received a COVID-19 vaccine. Both conserved end residues are part of each CDR3. Fields, in order: J gene, clone size, D gene, V gene, CDR3 DNA, CDR3 protein. The D gene is left open where the match is weak. A row's size may be missing; if present it is once, few, many or a size class.

>TRBJ1-1|-|-|TRBV7-3
TGTGCCAGCAGCTTAAATACGAACACTGAAGCTTTCTTT
CASSLNTNTEAFF
>TRBJ2-7|-|TRBD1|TRBV29-1
TGCAGCGTTGAAGGACAGGGTTCCGACGAGCAGTACTTC
CSVEGQGSDEQYF
>TRBJ1-2|-|TRBD1|TRBV10-3
TGTGCCATCAGTGAGTCGTTTGGGACAGCGGATAACTATGGCTACACCTTC
CAISESFGTADNYGYTF
>TRBJ2-3|-|-|TRBV19
TGTGCCAGTAGTAAGCAGGGTGGGGGGAACACAGATACGCAGTATTTT
CASSKQGGGNTDTQYF
>TRBJ1-1|-|-|TRBV6-5
TGTGCCAGCAGAACTTCCGGGGGCAACACTGAAGCTTTCTTT
CASRTSGGNTEAFF
>TRBJ2-5|-|-|TRBV19
TGTGCCAGTAGTAATGACCAAGAGACCCAGTACTTC
CASSNDQETQYF
>TRBJ2-3|-|TRBD1|TRBV7-2
TGTGCCAGCAGCCTCCAGACAGGGGGGACAGATACGCAGTATTTT
CASSLQTGGTDTQYF
>TRBJ2-2|-|-|TRBV7-3
TGTGCCAGCAGGGTAGGGAGAGGGCAACTGTTTTTT
CASRVGRGQLFF
>TRBJ2-1|-|TRBD2|TRBV30
TGTGCCTGGGAGAGTATAGCGGGGGGGCCCAATGAGCAGTTCTTC
CAWESIAGGPNEQFF
>TRBJ1-4|-|-|TRBV5-1
TGCGCCAGCAGCTTGGCAGGGATAGGTGAAAAACTGTTTTTT
CASSLAGIGEKLFF
>TRBJ1-3|-|TRBD1|TRBV6-5
TGTGCCAGCAGTTCTGGTACAGGGGGCAACACCATATATTTT
CASSSGTGGNTIYF
>TRBJ2-2|-|-|TRBV5-4
TGTGCCAGCAGCTTGGCCGAACGGGGGAACACCGGGGAGCTGTTTTTT
CASSLAERGNTGELFF
>TRBJ1-6|few|TRBD1|TRBV27
TGTGCCAGCAGTTTATTTTTCGGGCGGACAGGGACGAATTCACCCCTCCACTTT
CASSLFFGRTGTNSPLHF
>TRBJ2-5|-|-|TRBV7-2
TGTGCCAGTAGCTTAAGGGCAGCTCAAGAGACCCAGTACTTC
CASSLRAAQETQYF
>TRBJ1-2|-|TRBD1|TRBV6-5
TGTGCCAGCAGTTACACGCCCCAGGGGGCTGGGGGGGGCTACACCTTC
CASSYTPQGAGGGYTF
>TRBJ1-2|-|-|TRBV5-1
TGCGCCAGCAGCTTGGCTCAGGGGCTCAGTTATGGCTACACCTTC
CASSLAQGLSYGYTF
>TRBJ1-5|-|-|TRBV30
TGTGCCTGGAGTGTAGAATGGAGGGGGAGTGGAAATCAGCCCCAGCATTTT
CAWSVEWRGSGNQPQHF
>TRBJ2-5|-|-|TRBV20-1
TGCAGTGCTAGTAGGCAGGGAGAGACCCAGTACTTC
CSASRQGETQYF
>TRBJ2-7|-|TRBD2|TRBV7-9
TGTGCCAGCAGTTCTCCGGGACTAGCGGTTTACGAGCAGTACTTC
CASSSPGLAVYEQYF
>TRBJ1-2|-|TRBD1|TRBV19
TGTGCCAGTACTCTACAGGGGGCTGGAGGCTACACCTTC
CASTLQGAGGYTF
>TRBJ1-4|-|TRBD1|TRBV7-8
TGTGCCAGCAGCTTCTCAGACAGGGAGGGTAATGAAAAACTGTTTTTT
CASSFSDREGNEKLFF
>TRBJ1-2|-|-|TRBV18
TGTGCCAGCTCACCAGGCAGGATTAACTATGGCTACACCTTC
CASSPGRINYGYTF
>TRBJ2-2|-|-|TRBV9
TGTGCCAGCAGCCTCCAGCCCTTTAGCGCCGGGGAGCTGTTTTTT
CASSLQPFSAGELFF
>TRBJ2-3|-|-|TRBV3-1/TRBV3-2
TGTGCCAGCAGCTTTCTACTATCTTCTAGAGATACGCAGTATTTT
CASSFLLSSRDTQYF
>TRBJ2-1|once|-|TRBV7-9
TGTGCCAGCAGCTTGGGTAGCGGCCACAATGAGCAGTTCTTC
CASSLGSGHNEQFF
>TRBJ1-1|-|TRBD1|TRBV2
TGTGCCAGCAGTCGACTAAGACAGGGGAGAGGGTTAGCCACTGAAGCTTTCTTT
CASSRLRQGRGLATEAFF
>TRBJ2-1|-|-|TRBV9
TGTGCCAGCAGCTATGACGGGAGCTCCTACAATGAGCAGTTCTTC
CASSYDGSSYNEQFF
>TRBJ2-5|-|-|TRBV9
TGTGCCAGCAGCGTAGGCGGGGTCCAAGAGACCCAGTACTTC
CASSVGGVQETQYF
>TRBJ2-5|-|TRBD2|TRBV2
TGTGCCAGCAGTGAAGCAGGCCGGGGCGGGGGGGAGACCCAGTACTTC
CASSEAGRGGGETQYF
>TRBJ2-7|few|-|TRBV6-2/TRBV6-3
TGTGCCAGCAGTTACAGGAGTGAGCAGTACTTC
CASSYRSEQYF
>TRBJ2-1|-|TRBD1|TRBV6-5
TGTGCCAGCAGGACAGGGGGGTGGAATGAGCAGTTCTTC
CASRTGGWNEQFF
>TRBJ2-1|-|TRBD2|TRBV30
TGTGCCTGGATGGGGGAGGGCATGGGGAATGAGCAGTTCTTC
CAWMGEGMGNEQFF
>TRBJ1-1|-|TRBD1|TRBV6-5
TGTGCCAGCAGCCCCGACAGGGGGCAACGAAGGGCTTTCTTT
CASSPDRGQRRAFF
>TRBJ2-6|-|-|TRBV30
TGTGCCTGGAGTGGTGGGACTGGGGCCAACGTCCTGACTTTC
CAWSGGTGANVLTF
>TRBJ2-3|-|-|TRBV19
TGTGCCAGTAGCGGGCGGGTTAGCACAGATACGCAGTATTTT
CASSGRVSTDTQYF
>TRBJ1-1|-|-|TRBV6-5
TGTGCCAGCAGGTCCGGGAGCTCGAACACTGAAGCTTTCTTT
CASRSGSSNTEAFF
>TRBJ2-3|-|-|TRBV29-1
TGCAGCGTTGAAGGGTTTCGTGGGGGGTCCCGCACAGATACGCAGTATTTT
CSVEGFRGGSRTDTQYF
>TRBJ1-4|-|TRBD1|TRBV7-8
TGTGCCAGCAGCGACTGGGACAGAGAGAATGAAAAACTGTTTTTT
CASSDWDRENEKLFF
>TRBJ2-7|-|-|TRBV5-8
TGTGCCAGCAGCTTGGTCGGGGGATCCTCCTACGAGCAGTACTTC
CASSLVGGSSYEQYF
>TRBJ1-1|-|TRBD1|TRBV7-9
TGTGCCAGCAGCTTAGACAGGGGCACTGAAGCTTTCTTT
CASSLDRGTEAFF
>TRBJ2-3|-|TRBD2|TRBV7-9
TGTGCCAGCAGCTACAGCGGGGGGGGCACAGATACGCAGTATTTT
CASSYSGGGTDTQYF
>TRBJ2-5|-|-|TRBV4-1
TGCGCCAGCAGCCAAGAAGGGAAGCGATGGGAGACCCAGTACTTC
CASSQEGKRWETQYF
>TRBJ2-7|-|-|TRBV7-2
TGTGCCAGCAGCTTAGACTACAGCAACGAGCAGTACTTC
CASSLDYSNEQYF
>TRBJ1-6|-|-|TRBV4-3
TGCGCCAGCAGCCAAGAAATGAGCTCCTATAATTCACCCCTCCACTTT
CASSQEMSSYNSPLHF
>TRBJ2-2|-|-|TRBV7-3
TGTGCCAGCGGTAGGGTCCCCGGGGAGCTGTTTTTT
CASGRVPGELFF
>TRBJ2-3|-|-|TRBV6-5
TGTGCCAGCAGTTACTCTAGGGGCGCAGATACGCAGTATTTT
CASSYSRGADTQYF
>TRBJ1-5|-|-|TRBV6-5
TGTGCCAGCCGGAGGAGCAATAGCAATCAGCCCCAGCATTTT
CASRRSNSNQPQHF
>TRBJ2-7|-|-|TRBV15
TGTGCCACCAGCCCCCGGCTCCCGGGACCAGAGTACGAGCAGTACTTC
CATSPRLPGPEYEQYF
>TRBJ2-1|-|-|TRBV2
TGTGCCAGCAGTGACCCGGAGGGGGGCTCCTACAATGAGCAGTTCTTC
CASSDPEGGSYNEQFF
>TRBJ1-5|few|-|TRBV6-2/TRBV6-3
TGTGCCAGCAGTTCGGGGGGCGGATTTGGACAGCCCCAGCATTTT
CASSSGGGFGQPQHF
>TRBJ2-2|-|TRBD2|TRBV29-1
TGCAGCGTCCTCGCGGGGGTTCTAAACACCGGGGAGCTGTTTTTT
CSVLAGVLNTGELFF
>TRBJ2-3|-|-|TRBV7-9
TGTGCCAGCAGCTTGGGGTATGTGACAAACACAGATACGCAGTATTTT
CASSLGYVTNTDTQYF
>TRBJ1-2|-|-|TRBV6-5
TGTGCCAGCAGTACAGGGACGCAGGGCTACACCTTC
CASSTGTQGYTF